These 12 T cell receptor beta chains share one sample of origin, sequenced in a study of blood T cell repertoires in COVID-19 (dated by TCRdb to the early 2020s). Library preparation employed the immunoSEQ multiplex PCR assay. In TCRdb, the immuneACCESS table is reduced to in-frame sequences with V and J assigned. These tables do not hold every clone; where another copy was compared, an unresolved V gene accounts for under half, and the others remain unexplained. Present in this sample are about 170,000 clones, roughly 80% of which were seen just once. Roughly an eighth of the sample comes from the top ten. Sequencing used peripheral blood. These receptor sequences come from a man between 18 and 29 years old with active or convalescent COVID-19.

This rearrangement joins TRBV2 to TRBJ1-2; TRBD1 aligns across 9 bases. Germline V gene lookup returns CDR1 SNHLY and CDR2 FYNNEI. This CDR3 comprises 16 residues. V shed 6 bases and J 4 bases; nucleotides not matched to a gene: 12. CDR3 residues: CASSGTGIVRTYGYTF. CDR3 DNA: TGTGCCAGCAGCGGGACAGGGATCGTTAGAACCTATGGCTACACCTTC.

The rearrangement joins TRBV5-1 to TRBJ2-5, with TRBD2 matching 9 bases. V dropped 0 bases and J dropped 3; count of bases not matched to a gene: 15. CDR1 and CDR2 from the germline V gene are SGHRS and YFSETQ. The CDR3 loop spans 19 amino acids. The CDR3 loop reads CASSLVERGVSPREETQYF. CDR3 bases: TGCGCCAGCAGCTTGGTTGAGCGGGGGGTCTCCCCCAGGGAAGAGACCCAGTACTTC.

In this sample, this clone turned up once. This chain joins TRBV7-6 and TRBJ1-3; D ambiguous. The germline V gene has CDR1 SGHVS and CDR2 FNYEAQ. The CDR3 consists of 15 residues. Trimming took 3 bases from V and 1 from J, leaving 10 bases between them. As DNA, the CDR3 is TGTGCCAGCAGCTTGACACCTCTTTCTGGAAACACCATATATTTT. It translates to CASSLTPLSGNTIYF.

In its sample, this clone was seen once. The chain is built from TRBV18 and TRBJ2-7, with 9 nucleotides matching TRBD1. The germline V gene encodes CDR1 KGHSH and CDR2 LQKENI. This CDR3 is 12 amino acids long. V shed 6 bases, J shed 10 bases, and the junction held 7 bases outside the gene matches. The CDR3 nucleotides are TGTGCCAGCTCCCCAGGGACAGGGCCTCAGTACTTC. Residues: CASSPGTGPQYF.

The V and J genes are TRBV4-1 and TRBJ2-1; perhaps TRBD2 as D (5 bases). CDR1 and CDR2 (germline): MGHRA, YSYEKL. The CDR3 consists of 14 residues. V was shortened by 0 bases and J by 9 bases, with 12 bases between the two germline ends. CDR3 nucleotides: TGCGCCAGCAGCCAAGAAGTTCCGGACTTTGAGCAGTTCTTC. Its protein product is CASSQEVPDFEQFF.

This clone was seen repeatedly, ten times or more. The gene calls are TRBV4-1 and TRBJ2-7, with 11 bases that match TRBD2. V dropped 2 bases and J dropped 7; count of bases not matched to a gene: 7. The CDR3 is 15 amino acids. Germline V gives CDR1 MGHRA, CDR2 YSYEKL. CDR3 bases: TGCGCCAGCAGCCAAACGGCTCTAGCGGGGGGTGAGCAGTACTTC. Translated, it gives CASSQTALAGGEQYF.

This rearrangement joins TRBV5-1 to TRBJ2-2; D is perhaps TRBD2 (6 bases). Germline V gives CDR1 SGHRS, CDR2 YFSETQ. The CDR3 has 15 amino acids. Trimming cost V 4 bases and J 3 bases, with 13 bases left between them. CDR3 DNA: TGCGCCAGCAGCCCCGGGACTGCTGACACCGGGGAGCTGTTTTTT. It translates to CASSPGTADTGELFF.

This chain joins TRBV29-1 and TRBJ1-5, with 9 positions matching TRBD1. The CDR3 covers 14 residues. The germline V gene has CDR1 SQVTM and CDR2 ANQGSEA. V was clipped by 8 bases and J by 2 bases; unmatched bases: 7. The CDR3 DNA sequence: TGCAGCACGTGGACAGGGGCCCGCAATCAGCCCCAGCATTTT. Translated, it gives CSTWTGARNQPQHF.

V and J are TRBV6-2 or TRBV6-3 and TRBJ1-2; maybe TRBD1 (5 bases). Between the trimmed V and J ends, which lost 4 bases and 1 base, there was a span of 10 bases. CDR1 and CDR2 from the germline V gene are MNHEY and SVGEGT. This CDR3 contains 14 residues. The CDR3 reads CASSWRGSNYGYTF. Written as DNA, the CDR3 is TGTGCCAGCAGTTGGCGGGGGAGTAACTATGGCTACACCTTC.

This clone has only one observation. The rearrangement joins TRBV2 to TRBJ2-1; D is possibly TRBD1 (6 bases). The CDR3 is 15 amino acids. CDR1 is SNHLY, CDR2 FYNNEI, per germline. V was clipped by 0 bases and J by 0 bases, with 6 bases between them. CDR3 in amino acids: CASSEAQGSYNEQFF. The CDR3 bases are TGTGCCAGCAGTGAAGCACAGGGCTCCTACAATGAGCAGTTCTTC. Full variable domain (missing parts from reference TRBV2 and TRBJ2-1): EPEVTQTPSHQVTQMGQEVILRCVPISNHLYFYWYRQILGQKVEFLVSFYNNEISEKSEIFDDQFSVERPDGSNFTLKIRSTKLEDSAMYFCASSEAQGSYNEQFFGPGTRLTVL.

The chain employs TRBV2 and TRBJ1-4; D possibly corresponds to TRBD1 (6 bases). Germline values: CDR1 SNHLY, CDR2 FYNNEI. The CDR3 length is 16 residues. Trimming removed 5 bases at V and 4 bases at J, with 17 bases between. The chain's CDR3 is CASSTWATGLNEKLFF. The CDR3 DNA is TGTGCCAGCAGTACGTGGGCGACAGGCCTTAATGAAAAACTGTTTTTT. The complete variable domain, with remaining parts taken from reference TRBV2 and TRBJ1-4, reads EPEVTQTPSHQVTQMGQEVILRCVPISNHLYFYWYRQILGQKVEFLVSFYNNEISEKSEIFDDQFSVERPDGSNFTLKIRSTKLEDSAMYFCASSTWATGLNEKLFFGSGTQLSVL.

The rearrangement uses TRBV18 and TRBJ2-5; D unclear. Germline loops: CDR1 KGHSH, CDR2 LQKENI. The CDR3 extends over 14 amino acids. V lost 6 bases and J lost 1, with 12 bases in between. The CDR3 here is CASSFFGAQETQYF. As DNA, the CDR3 is TGTGCCAGCTCTTTTTTCGGAGCCCAAGAGACCCAGTACTTC.